The 31 T cell receptor beta chains below were found in one sample sequenced in a study. TCRdb re-analysed the 5' RACE reads in MiXCR, keeping a single row per CDR3 protein. The sample carries nearly 55,000 distinct CDR3 sequences, over 20% recorded once. The sequenced sample consisted of tumor-infiltrating naive CD4+ T cells sorted from the breast tumor. The subset is: naive CD4+ T cells, CD4+CD45RA+CD25-. The receptors come from a female donor with breast cancer.

The CDR3 region is CSAGTVGGYGYTF. CDR3 sequence (DNA): TGCAGCGCCGGGACAGTGGGAGGCTATGGCTACACCTTC. The genes are TRBV29-1 and TRBJ1-2, with TRBD1 matching 7 bases. The CDR3 is 13 amino acids. Trimming took 7 bases from V and 4 from J; bases not matched to a gene: 9. Germline V gene data show CDR1 as SQVTM and CDR2 as ANQGSEA. Based on the CDR3 plus reference TRBV29-1 and TRBJ1-2, the full variable domain is SAVISQKPSRDICQRGTSLTIQCQVDSQVTMMFWYRQQPGQSLTLIATANQGSEATYESGFVIDKFPISRPNLTFSTLTVSNMSPEDSSIYLCSAGTVGGYGYTFGSGTRLTVV.

This clonotype appeared a few times. This chain's CDR3 is CSVDKSMNTEAFF. CDR3 in DNA: TGCAGCGTTGATAAGAGCATGAACACTGAAGCTTTCTTT. V and J are TRBV29-1 and TRBJ1-1; D is uncertain. V was cut by 3 bases and J by 0 bases, with 8 bases left in between. The CDR3 is 13 amino acids. In germline, CDR1 is SQVTM, CDR2 ANQGSEA.

About this clonotype itself: A much larger clone is a single base away; this may be a read error. In DNA, the CDR3 is TGTGCCAGCAGTTCAAGACTTCCGGGACAGACACAAGAGACCCAGTACTTC. Translating gives CASSSRLPGQTQETQYF. The chain carries TRBV6-5 and TRBJ2-5; 7 bases are a match to TRBD1. Germline-derived CDR1 and CDR2 are MNHEY and SVGAGI. Trimming at V came to 4 bases and at J to 2 bases, leaving 13 bases not matched to a gene. The CDR3 runs 17 residues.

Points on this clonotype: A junction end diverges from the germline sequence, so it may reflect a read error. The rearrangement links TRBV2 to TRBJ2-7; D is ambiguous. Germline V CDR1 and CDR2: SNHLY, FYNNEI. The CDR3 length is 15 residues. The CDR3 protein is CASSPSGPLGYGQYF. The CDR3 nucleotides read TGTGCCAGCAGCCCTAGTGGGCCCTTGGGATACGGGCAGTACTTC.

This clonotype was recorded a few times. CDR3 DNA sequence: TGTGCCAGCAGCTTAGATGGTAGGGGGGGCGAAACTGAAGCTTTCTTT. It translates to CASSLDGRGGETEAFF. V is TRBV11-3 and J is TRBJ1-1; D is perhaps TRBD1 (6 bases). Germline values: CDR1 SGHNT, CDR2 YENEEA. The CDR3 extends over 16 amino acids. Trimming took off 0 bases at V and 5 bases at J, with 16 bases between the two ends.

V and J are TRBV20-1 and TRBJ2-1; TRBD2 is a possible D gene (5 bases). Looked up from germline, CDR1 is DFQATT and CDR2 is SNEGSKA (reference sequence). This CDR3 is built from 13 residues. V was clipped by 2 bases and J by 15 bases, with 20 bases between them. DNA for the CDR3: TGCAGTGCTAGACCCCCGACTAAGGGATTGTCGTTCTTC. Translation gives CSARPPTKGLSFF.

The rearrangement joins TRBV4-2 to TRBJ2-7; D remains unclear. V was pared by 1 base and J by 4 bases, with 14 bases between. Germline CDR1 is LGHNA and CDR2 is YNFKEQ. CDR3 size: 15 residues. CDR3 amino acids: CASSQGAQKGYEQYF. CDR3 coding DNA: TGTGCCAGCAGCCAAGGGGCCCAGAAAGGGTACGAGCAGTACTTC.

This clonotype was seen only once. The rearrangement links TRBV20-1 to TRBJ2-3, with D possibly called TRBD1 or TRBD2 (5 bases each). The CDR3 runs to 15 residues. Trimming cost V 5 bases and J 1 base, with 16 bases left between them. Germline V gives CDR1 DFQATT, CDR2 SNEGSKA (reference sequence). The CDR3 sequence: CSAEGRRAGTDTQYF. The CDR3 DNA reads TGCAGTGCTGAGGGGCGGCGGGCAGGCACAGATACGCAGTATTTT.

This clonotype showed up just once. The chain uses TRBV5-8 and TRBJ2-7, with TRBD1 identical over 9 bases. This CDR3 comprises 15 residues. Losses at the gene ends were 0 bases for V and 5 bases for J; bases not matched to a gene: 6. The V gene's germline CDR1 is SGHTS and CDR2 YDEGEE. This chain's CDR3 is CASSLVTGGIDEQYF. Written as DNA, the CDR3 is TGTGCCAGCAGCTTGGTTACAGGGGGCATCGACGAGCAGTACTTC.

In regard to this clonotype: The junction differs from germline at one of its ends, possibly a read error. V gene TRBV20-1 combines with J gene TRBJ2-7; perhaps TRBD1 as D (5 bases). Germline-derived CDR1 and CDR2 are DFQATT and SNEGSKA (reference sequence). The CDR3 is made up of 13 amino acids. CDR3: CSSRVMGRYEQYF. In DNA, the CDR3 is TGCAGTTCTAGAGTGATGGGGCGGTACGAGCAGTACTTC.

The chain recombines TRBV5-1 with TRBJ1-1; D not resolved. Germline CDR1 SGHRS, CDR2 YFSETQ. V was pared by 0 bases and J by 5 bases, with 8 bases between. The CDR3 is 13 residues long. Written as DNA, the CDR3 is TGCGCCAGCAGCTTGGAGTGCGGGACTGAAGCTTTCTTT. Protein sequence: CASSLECGTEAFF. Combining the CDR3 with reference TRBV5-1 and TRBJ1-1 gives the whole variable domain KAGVTQTPRYLIKTRGQQVTLSCSPISGHRSVSWYQQTPGQGLQFLFEYFSETQRNKGNFPGRFSGRQFSNSRSEMNVSTLELGDSALYLCASSLECGTEAFFGQGTRLTVV.

On this clonotype itself: A read error may explain this, as a much larger clone is one base away. The V gene is TRBV4-1, the J gene TRBJ2-1; 10 bases match TRBD2. The DNA end favors TRBJ2-7, so the J call may be wrong. This CDR3 has 17 amino acids. Germline V lookup: CDR1 MGHRA, CDR2 YSYEKL. The CDR3 protein is CASSQGLAGGPYNEQYF. The CDR3, as DNA: TGCGCCAGCAGCCAAGGATTAGCGGGAGGACCCTACAATGAGCAGTACTTC.

This clonotype was observed once. This rearrangement joins TRBV4-1 to TRBJ2-7, with D possibly TRBD1 on 5 matching bases. Germline lookup yields CDR1 MGHRA and CDR2 YSYEKL. This CDR3 region has 15 residues. V dropped 0 bases and J dropped 5 bases, with 14 bases sitting between them. CDR3 sequence (DNA): TGCGCCAGCAGCCAAGAAGGAACAGGACCCGACGAGCAGTACTTC. Protein product: CASSQEGTGPDEQYF.

This clonotype was detected a few times. The chain combines TRBV5-1 with TRBJ1-2; maybe TRBD1 (6 bases). Germline assignment: CDR1 SGHRS and CDR2 YFSETQ. Trimming left V 2 bases short and J 4 bases short, with 9 bases between. CDR3 size: 13 residues. DNA for the CDR3: TGCGCCAGCAGCTTAATACAGGGCTATGGCTACACCTTC. This encodes CASSLIQGYGYTF.

Only a few counts were recorded for this clonotype. This rearrangement joins TRBV5-1 to TRBJ2-3; 9 bases align to TRBD2. From germline, CDR1 is SGHRS and CDR2 YFSETQ. Germline trimming cut 0 bases from V and 5 bases from J; bases unmatched to any gene: 4. CDR3 length: 15 residues. In nucleotides, the CDR3 is TGCGCCAGCAGCTTGGTTGGGACTAGCCTAGATACGCAGTATTTT. Protein product: CASSLVGTSLDTQYF.

There are many counts of this clonotype. The chain combines TRBV5-1 with TRBJ2-7; D perhaps matches TRBD2 (6 bases). Germline-derived CDR1 and CDR2 are SGHRS and YFSETQ. V lost 2 bases, J lost 3 bases, and 12 bases lay in between. This CDR3 comprises 14 residues. The chain's CDR3 is CASSFDGGGYEQYF. Written as DNA, the CDR3 is TGCGCCAGCAGCTTCGACGGGGGTGGCTACGAGCAGTACTTC. Full variable domain (remainder filled in from reference TRBV5-1 and TRBJ2-7): KAGVTQTPRYLIKTRGQQVTLSCSPISGHRSVSWYQQTPGQGLQFLFEYFSETQRNKGNFPGRFSGRQFSNSRSEMNVSTLELGDSALYLCASSFDGGGYEQYFGPGTRLTVT.

This clonotype has a single count. With a much larger clone just one base away, this may be a read error. V is TRBV7-8 and J is TRBJ2-1; possibly TRBD1 for D (5 bases). Per germline, CDR1 SGHVS and CDR2 FQNEAQ. The CDR3 has 16 amino acids. V was shortened by 6 bases and J by 2 bases, with 17 bases between the two germline ends. CDR3 sequence (DNA): TGTGCCAGCAGGGGGCCTCCCGCCCTCCCCTACAATGAGCAGTTCTTC. Translating gives CASRGPPALPYNEQFF.

V gene TRBV20-1 combines with J gene TRBJ1-5; D ambiguous. The germline gives CDR1 DFQATT, CDR2 SNEGSKA (reference sequence). This CDR3 contains 14 residues. Trimming shortened V by 3 bases and J by 5 bases, and 14 bases separated the two germline ends. This CDR3 reads CSASGHTGDQPQHF. The CDR3 nucleotides read TGCAGTGCTAGTGGGCACACGGGCGATCAGCCCCAGCATTTT.

The V call is TRBV5-1, the J call TRBJ2-3, with 8 bases matching TRBD2. CDR3 length: 15 amino acids. V lost 4 bases to trimming and J lost 2 bases; unmatched junction nucleotides: 6. Germline V gene sequence: CDR1 SGHRS, CDR2 YFSETQ. The CDR3 loop reads CASSTGTRHTDTQYF. CDR3 bases: TGCGCCAGCAGCACCGGGACTAGGCACACAGATACGCAGTATTTT.

This clonotype was found a few times. The chain links TRBV12-5 to TRBJ2-4; D is unclear. This CDR3 has 13 residues. The ends were cut back, 7 bases at V and 8 bases at J, with 15 bases in the middle. Germline V gene data show CDR1 as LGHNT and CDR2 as FRNRAP. CDR3 coding DNA: TGTGCTAGTGCCAAAGGTAGGATGGACATTCAGTACTTC. Residues: CASAKGRMDIQYF.

This clonotype was detected many times. The V and J genes are TRBV6-2 or TRBV6-3 and TRBJ1-1; D ambiguous. V was pared by 2 bases and J by 1 base, with 8 bases between. CDR3 length: 14 residues. From germline, CDR1 is MNHEY and CDR2 SVGEGT. The CDR3 DNA is TGTGCCAGCAGTTACAGACTCCAGAACACTGAAGCTTTCTTT. It encodes CASSYRLQNTEAFF.

The V and J genes are TRBV5-6 and TRBJ2-3, with D unresolved. CDR1 is SGHDT and CDR2 is YYEEEE in the germline V gene. This CDR3 is 13 amino acids long. V lost 1 base and J lost 5, with 8 bases in between. In DNA, the CDR3 is TGTGCCAGCAGCTTGTCAGAAGGAGATACGCAGTATTTT. Translation gives CASSLSEGDTQYF.

The chain recombines TRBV7-9 with TRBJ1-2; D remains ambiguous. With 5 bases removed from V and 8 bases from J, the gap between germline ends came to 12 bases. The germline gives CDR1 SEHNR, CDR2 FQNEAQ (reference sequence). The CDR3 is made up of 12 amino acids. CDR3 sequence (DNA): TGTGCCAGCAGCGCCCGGGATGGAGGCTACACCTTC. Its translation: CASSARDGGYTF.

The chain employs TRBV5-1 and TRBJ2-2, with 16 bases lining up with TRBD2. The CDR3 loop spans 20 amino acids. Per the germline V gene, CDR1 is SGHRS and CDR2 is YFSETQ. After removal of 2 bases from V and 3 bases from J, the junction contained 10 bases not matched to a gene. The DNA of the CDR3 is TGCGCCAGCAGCTTACAACCCGGGACTAGCGGGAGGGCGTACACCGGGGAGCTGTTTTTT. Protein: CASSLQPGTSGRAYTGELFF.

The V gene is TRBV7-9, the J gene TRBJ2-3; D is undetermined. Between the trimmed V and J ends, which lost 2 bases and 6 bases, there was a span of 3 bases. Germline CDR1 and CDR2: SEHNR and FQNEAQ (reference sequence). This CDR3 has 11 residues. The CDR3 nucleotides read TGTGCCAGCAGCTTAAAGGATACGCAGTATTTT. The encoded protein is CASSLKDTQYF.

The chain has TRBV6-5 and TRBJ1-3, with no clear D. Germline V gene lookup returns CDR1 MNHEY and CDR2 SVGAGI. This CDR3 contains 14 residues. V was cut by 0 bases and J by 2 bases, with 5 bases left in between. CDR3 loop: CASSYSPTGNTIYF. CDR3 DNA sequence: TGTGCCAGCAGTTACTCACCTACTGGAAACACCATATATTTT.

V usage is TRBV7-3 and J usage is TRBJ1-2; D gene unclear. Germline V gene lookup returns CDR1 SGHTA and CDR2 FQGTGA. The V gene lost 2 bases and the J gene lost 3 bases, with 7 bases spanning the gap. This CDR3 contains 13 residues. The CDR3, as DNA: TGTGCCAGCAGCTTACAACAGTACTATGGCTACACCTTC. Its translation: CASSLQQYYGYTF.

This clonotype was found a few times. The V call is TRBV18, the J call TRBJ2-7; 9 bases are shared with TRBD1. Germline V gives CDR1 KGHSH, CDR2 LQKENI. This CDR3 is 14 amino acids long. V lost 1 base and J lost 5; bases outside the gene matches: 3. Here the CDR3 DNA reads TGTGCCAGCTCACCACGGACAGGGGTAAACGAGCAGTACTTC. It yields the protein CASSPRTGVNEQYF.

A few counts support this clonotype. The J gene is TRBJ2-5, the V gene TRBV5-1; 13 nucleotides match TRBD2. Germline lookup yields CDR1 SGHRS and CDR2 YFSETQ. The V gene end was trimmed by 3 bases and the J gene end by 5 bases; junction bases not matched to a gene: 13. This CDR3 comprises 18 residues. CDR3 DNA: TGCGCCAGCAGCTCTCAGACTAGCGGGAGGATCGGTGGGGAGACCCAGTACTTC. This sequence encodes CASSSQTSGRIGGETQYF. Together with reference TRBV5-1 and TRBJ2-5, the CDR3 gives the full variable domain: KAGVTQTPRYLIKTRGQQVTLSCSPISGHRSVSWYQQTPGQGLQFLFEYFSETQRNKGNFPGRFSGRQFSNSRSEMNVSTLELGDSALYLCASSSQTSGRIGGETQYFGPGTRLLVL.

With respect to this clonotype: This may stem from a read error, because a much larger clone lies one nucleotide away. This chain connects TRBV5-1 to TRBJ1-1, with D unclear. V was pared by 7 bases and J by 6 bases, with 19 bases between. Germline CDR1 is SGHRS and CDR2 is YFSETQ. This CDR3 has 14 amino acids. CDR3 in amino acids: CASGTRKDWAEAFF. Written as DNA, the CDR3 is TGCGCCAGCGGCACCCGGAAGGATTGGGCTGAAGCTTTCTTT.

Turning to this clonotype: A read error is possible here, since a much larger clone lies one base away. The J gene is TRBJ1-1, the V gene TRBV6-1, with D possibly matching TRBD1 (5 bases). The CDR3 covers 15 residues. Germline V gene data show CDR1 as MNHNS and CDR2 as SASEGT. The V end was cut by 7 bases, the J end by 6 bases, with 21 bases between. DNA for the CDR3: TGTGCCAGCACCCCTGGGGGACCTTATGGCGCTGAAGCTTTCTTT. Protein product: CASTPGGPYGAEAFF.